This is a list of T cell receptor beta chains from one sample in a study of post-analysis software for immune sequencing data. TCRdb passed the PCR reads through MiXCR, listing each CDR3 protein once. Here the sample spans 450,000 or so distinct CDR3 sequences, roughly 45% being singletons. The source material was blood. Receptor source: a girl aged 5 to 17 with multiple sclerosis. Each CDR3 is given with its conserved first and last residue. D genes are given only for firm matches.

d_gene	v_gene	CDR3aa
NA	TRBV27	CASSRAGANYGYTF
NA	TRBV20-1	CSARDLTRVMGYTF
TRBD1	TRBV20-1	CSARDRGLSNQPQHF
TRBD2	TRBV2	CASSETTSAAKNIQYF
TRBD1	TRBV7-3	CASSLAGDRSPIGYTF
TRBD1	TRBV29-1	CSVESRGTVPGANVLTF
NA	TRBV7-3	CASSLKGSGETQYF
TRBD2	TRBV19	CASKTSGSSYNEQFF
TRBD1	TRBV6-1	CASRDRGSRETQYF
NA	TRBV9	CASSVQSVNEKLFF
TRBD1	TRBV4-1	CASSQVGQDYEQYF
TRBD1	TRBV5-1	CASSPRGISSYNEQFF
NA	TRBV5-5	CASSGDTSTDTQYF
TRBD2	TRBV24-1	CTTSEPGLAFYNEQFF
TRBD2	TRBV28	CASRLAGAFSSGANVLTF
TRBD2	TRBV20-1	CSAREAGTSWGTQYF
NA	TRBV10-3	CAIRDLASTDTQYF
NA	TRBV6-5	CASSYSTPPKSSYNSPLHF
TRBD1	TRBV7-8	CASSSYRGGKLFF
NA	TRBV5-1	CASSADSPSLQFF
TRBD2	TRBV4-1	CASSRVTAGGLEQFF
TRBD2	TRBV4-2	CASSFTSGPEINVQTQYF
NA	TRBV12-3/TRBV12-4	CASSLGGQYSNQPQHF
TRBD2	TRBV4-1	CASSQEQRGSYEQYF
TRBD1	TRBV6-6	CASGQDRDSPLHF
NA	TRBV6-6	CASSYSSGSREDTQYF
NA	TRBV20-1	CSAQRPRSYEQYF
NA	TRBV29-1	CSVEQDYEQYF
NA	TRBV12-3/TRBV12-4	CASLVNTEAFF
NA	TRBV10-3	CAISAGREGQPQHF
NA	TRBV7-3	CASSRGRAGFTEAFF
NA	TRBV7-7	CASSPGRADTQYF
TRBD2	TRBV20-1	CSASDPSGDQETQYF
NA	TRBV9	CASNTGNTDTQYF
NA	TRBV4-1	CASSQGGARGYTQYF
NA	TRBV7-3	CASSLTGPMASEKFF
TRBD2	TRBV7-3	CASSFNPISGTSYNEQFF
TRBD1	TRBV18	CASSPRQGLTNTEAFF
NA	TRBV7-6	CASSPQLRQPNYGYTF
NA	TRBV28	CASSQGGRQQQYF
NA	TRBV29-1	CSVEAGGAASYNEQFF
NA	TRBV7-9	CASSLNGFYYNEQFF
TRBD2	TRBV7-8	CASSLALSLFSGTTRDTQYF
NA	TRBV7-2	CASSAGLSSYEQYF
NA	TRBV11-1	CASSLLGGRSNEQFF
NA	TRBV10-3	CAIRSGQGGDEQFF
TRBD2	TRBV7-9	CASSPSTSHNEQFF
TRBD1	TRBV7-3	CASSSRDRGNTDTQYF
NA	TRBV20-1	CSAREGGRPEGEKLFF
TRBD2	TRBV4-3	CASSQERGYQETQYF
TRBD1	TRBV14	CASSPRQGDGYTF
TRBD1	TRBV24-1	CATSDGTGFHEQYF
NA	TRBV6-1	CASSPWEGTNLDNEQFF
NA	TRBV4-1	CASSQDSSRVGTEAFF
NA	TRBV5-1	CASSKELAADTQYF
NA	TRBV28	CASSLGRYEQFF
NA	TRBV28	CASSPGLEDTEAFF